What follows is one TCR beta chain and its context. The antigen is undetermined. The sample originates from a study of radiation and T cells in renal cell carcinoma. Study-wide results and caveats: Dominant CDR3 motifs were more common in irradiated tumors than controls. Compared with controls, irradiated tumors showed greater TCR clonality.

Using immunoSEQ multiplex PCR, the repertoire was profiled, and TCRdb retains in-frame clones only, with some absent. The sample shows nearly 20,000 clones, 55% to 80% of them seen only once. The CDR3 length is 15 residues. The germline CDR1 and CDR2 sequences are SGHNT and YENEEA. Trimming cost V 0 bases and J 0 bases, with 3 bases left between them. Treatment of the sample: 15 Gy SBRT to primary tumor, nephrectomy 4 weeks later. Nephrectomy followed 15 Gy stereotactic body radiation by 4 weeks. The patient's renal cell carcinoma had clear cell pathology. The rearrangement links TRBV11-3 to TRBJ1-6; D uncertain. The source of this sequence is a woman in her 70s with renal cell carcinoma. The material sequenced was tumor tissue, taken from a patient whose treatment included radiotherapy and nephrectomy. The CDR3 protein is CASSLDSSYNSPLHF. The CDR3 DNA reads as TGTGCCAGCAGCTTAGACAGCTCCTATAATTCACCCCTCCACTTT.